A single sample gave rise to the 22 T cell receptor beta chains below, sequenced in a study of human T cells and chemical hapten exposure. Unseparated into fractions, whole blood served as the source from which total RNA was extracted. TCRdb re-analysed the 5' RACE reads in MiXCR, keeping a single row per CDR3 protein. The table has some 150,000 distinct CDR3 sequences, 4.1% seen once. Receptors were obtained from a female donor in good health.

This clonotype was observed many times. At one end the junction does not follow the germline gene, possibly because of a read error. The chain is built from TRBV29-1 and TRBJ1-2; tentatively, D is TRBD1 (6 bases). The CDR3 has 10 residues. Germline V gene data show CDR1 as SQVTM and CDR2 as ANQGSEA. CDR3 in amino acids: CSVTDSYNAF. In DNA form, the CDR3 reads TGCAGCGTTACGGACAGCTATAACGCCTTC.

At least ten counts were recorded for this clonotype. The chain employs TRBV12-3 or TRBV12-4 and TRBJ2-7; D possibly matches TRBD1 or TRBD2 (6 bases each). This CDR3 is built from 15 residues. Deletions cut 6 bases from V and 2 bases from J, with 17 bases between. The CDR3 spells CASSQPGAMTYEQYF. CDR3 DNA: TGTGCCAGCAGCCAACCGGGGGCTATGACCTACGAGCAGTACTTC.

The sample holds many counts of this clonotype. The CDR3 coding sequence is TGCAGTGCTAGACCCCGGATGAACACTGAAGCTTTCTTT. Translated, it gives CSARPRMNTEAFF. The rearrangement uses TRBV20-1 and TRBJ1-1; no reliable D call. This CDR3 region has 13 residues. Trimming pared 2 bases from V and 0 bases from J, leaving 7 bases between. CDR1 and CDR2 from the germline V gene are DFQATT and SNEGSKA (reference sequence).

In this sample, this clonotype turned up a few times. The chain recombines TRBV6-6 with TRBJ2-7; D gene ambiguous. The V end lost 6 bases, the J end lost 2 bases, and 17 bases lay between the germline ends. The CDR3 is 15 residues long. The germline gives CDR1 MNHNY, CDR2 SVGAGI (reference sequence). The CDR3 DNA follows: TGTGCCAGCAGGAGCCCCGGGCAGACTCCCTACGAGCAGTACTTC. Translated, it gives CASRSPGQTPYEQYF.

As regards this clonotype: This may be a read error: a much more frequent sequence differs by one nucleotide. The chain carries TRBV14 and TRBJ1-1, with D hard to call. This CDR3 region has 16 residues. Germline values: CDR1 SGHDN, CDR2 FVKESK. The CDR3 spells CASSQDLGGIDSEDFF. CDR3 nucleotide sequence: TGTGCCAGCAGCCAAGATCTTGGAGGGATCGACTCTGAAGATTTCTTT.

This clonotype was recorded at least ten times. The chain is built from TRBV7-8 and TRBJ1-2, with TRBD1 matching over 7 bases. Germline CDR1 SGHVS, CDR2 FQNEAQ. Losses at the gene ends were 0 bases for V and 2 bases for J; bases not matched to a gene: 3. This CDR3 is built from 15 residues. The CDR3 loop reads CASSLATGVNYGYTF. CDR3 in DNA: TGTGCCAGCAGCTTAGCAACAGGGGTGAACTATGGCTACACCTTC.

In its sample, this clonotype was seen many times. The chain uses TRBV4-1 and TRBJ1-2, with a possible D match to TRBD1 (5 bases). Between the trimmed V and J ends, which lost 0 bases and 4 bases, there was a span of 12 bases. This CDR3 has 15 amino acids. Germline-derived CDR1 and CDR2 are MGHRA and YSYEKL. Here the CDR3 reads CASSQDGGYTYGYTF. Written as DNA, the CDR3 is TGCGCCAGCAGCCAAGACGGGGGATACACCTATGGCTACACCTTC.

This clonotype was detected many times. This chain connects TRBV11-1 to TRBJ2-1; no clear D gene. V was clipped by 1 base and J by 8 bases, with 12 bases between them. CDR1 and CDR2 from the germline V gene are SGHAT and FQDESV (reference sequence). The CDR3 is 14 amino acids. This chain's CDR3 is CASSLGLAVYEQFF. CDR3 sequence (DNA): TGTGCCAGCAGCTTAGGACTGGCGGTCTATGAGCAGTTCTTC.

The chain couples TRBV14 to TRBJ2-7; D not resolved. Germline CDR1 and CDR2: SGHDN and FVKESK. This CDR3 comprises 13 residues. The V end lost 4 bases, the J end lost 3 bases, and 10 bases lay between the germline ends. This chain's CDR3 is CASSRNPVYEQYF. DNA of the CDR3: TGTGCCAGCAGCCGTAACCCTGTCTACGAGCAGTACTTC.

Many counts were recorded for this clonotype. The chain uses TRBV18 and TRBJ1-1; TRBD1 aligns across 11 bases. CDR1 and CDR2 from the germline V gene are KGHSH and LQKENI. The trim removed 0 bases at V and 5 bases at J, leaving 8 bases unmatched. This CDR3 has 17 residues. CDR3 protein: CASSPPDRGPGGTEAFF. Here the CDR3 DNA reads TGTGCCAGCTCACCACCGGACAGGGGGCCCGGGGGTACTGAAGCTTTCTTT.

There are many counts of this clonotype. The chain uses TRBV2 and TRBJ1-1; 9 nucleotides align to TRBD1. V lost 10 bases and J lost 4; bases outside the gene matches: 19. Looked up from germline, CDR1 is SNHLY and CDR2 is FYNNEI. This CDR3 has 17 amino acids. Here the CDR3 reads CATGTGLSFVYGTEAFF. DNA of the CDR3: TGTGCCACAGGGACAGGGTTAAGTTTTGTTTACGGCACTGAAGCTTTCTTT.

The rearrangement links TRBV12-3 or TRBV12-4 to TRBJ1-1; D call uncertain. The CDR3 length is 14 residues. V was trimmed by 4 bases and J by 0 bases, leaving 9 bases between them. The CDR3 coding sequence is TGTGCCAGCAGTTGGGCGGGGATGAACACTGAAGCTTTCTTT. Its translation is CASSWAGMNTEAFF.

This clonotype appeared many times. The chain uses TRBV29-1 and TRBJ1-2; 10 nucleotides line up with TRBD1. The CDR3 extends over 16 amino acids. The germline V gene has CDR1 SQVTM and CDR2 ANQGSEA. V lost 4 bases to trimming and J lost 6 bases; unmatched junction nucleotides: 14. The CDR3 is CSVGRGQGVLKDGYTF. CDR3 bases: TGCAGCGTTGGAAGAGGACAGGGGGTTCTCAAAGATGGCTACACCTTC.

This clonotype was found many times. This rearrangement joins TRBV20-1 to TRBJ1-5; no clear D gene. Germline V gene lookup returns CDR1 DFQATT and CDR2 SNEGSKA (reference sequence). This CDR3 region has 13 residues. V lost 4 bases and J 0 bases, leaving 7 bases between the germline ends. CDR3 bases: TGCAGTGCTAAAGAATATAGCAATCAGCCCCAGCATTTT. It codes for CSAKEYSNQPQHF.

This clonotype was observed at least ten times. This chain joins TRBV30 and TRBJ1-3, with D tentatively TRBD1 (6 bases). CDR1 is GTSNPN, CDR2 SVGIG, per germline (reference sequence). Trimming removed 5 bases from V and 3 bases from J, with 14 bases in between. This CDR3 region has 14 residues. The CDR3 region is CAWAQGRIGNTIYF. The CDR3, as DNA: TGTGCCTGGGCCCAGGGGAGGATTGGAAACACCATATATTTT. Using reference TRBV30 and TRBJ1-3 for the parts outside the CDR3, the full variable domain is SQTIHQWPATLVQPVGSPLSLECTVEGTSNPNLYWYRQAAGRGLQLLFYSVGIGQISSEVPQNLSASRPQDRQFILSSKKLLLSDSGFYLCAWAQGRIGNTIYFGEGSWLTVV.

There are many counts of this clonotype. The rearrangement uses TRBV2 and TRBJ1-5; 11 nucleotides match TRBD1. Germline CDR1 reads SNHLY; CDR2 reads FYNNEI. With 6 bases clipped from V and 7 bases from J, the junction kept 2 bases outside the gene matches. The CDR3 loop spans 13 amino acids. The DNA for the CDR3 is TGTGCCAGCAGGTGGACAGGGGGCCAGCCCCAGCATTTT. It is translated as CASRWTGGQPQHF. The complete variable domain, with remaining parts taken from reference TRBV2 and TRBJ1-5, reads EPEVTQTPSHQVTQMGQEVILRCVPISNHLYFYWYRQILGQKVEFLVSFYNNEISEKSEIFDDQFSVERPDGSNFTLKIRSTKLEDSAMYFCASRWTGGQPQHFGDGTRLSIL.

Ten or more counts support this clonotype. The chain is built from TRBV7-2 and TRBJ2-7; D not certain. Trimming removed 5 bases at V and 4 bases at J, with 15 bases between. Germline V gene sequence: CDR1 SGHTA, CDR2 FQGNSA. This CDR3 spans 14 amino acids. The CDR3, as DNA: TGTGCCAGCAGCCTAGGCTCCACTCATTACGAGCAGTACTTC. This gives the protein CASSLGSTHYEQYF.

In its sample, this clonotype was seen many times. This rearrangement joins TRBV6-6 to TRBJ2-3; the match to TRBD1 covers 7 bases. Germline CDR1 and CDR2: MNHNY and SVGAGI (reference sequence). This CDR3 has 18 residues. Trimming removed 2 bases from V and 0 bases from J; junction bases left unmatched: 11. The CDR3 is CASSYPRDRPSSTDTQYF. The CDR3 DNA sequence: TGTGCCAGCAGTTACCCGAGGGACAGACCTTCTAGCACAGATACGCAGTATTTT.

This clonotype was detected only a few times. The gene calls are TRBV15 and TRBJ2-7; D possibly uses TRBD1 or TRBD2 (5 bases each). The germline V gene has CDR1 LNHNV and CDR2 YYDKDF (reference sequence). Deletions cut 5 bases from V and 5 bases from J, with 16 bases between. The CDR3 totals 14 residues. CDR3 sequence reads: CATSWGRGTHEQYF. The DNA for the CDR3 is TGTGCCACCAGCTGGGGACGTGGGACCCACGAGCAGTACTTC.

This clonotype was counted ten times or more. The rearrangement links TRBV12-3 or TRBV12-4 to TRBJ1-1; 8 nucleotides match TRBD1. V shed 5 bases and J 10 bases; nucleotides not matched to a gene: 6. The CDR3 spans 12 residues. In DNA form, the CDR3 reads TGTGCCAGCAGTGGGGACAGGTTCTCAGCTTTCTTT. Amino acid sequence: CASSGDRFSAFF.

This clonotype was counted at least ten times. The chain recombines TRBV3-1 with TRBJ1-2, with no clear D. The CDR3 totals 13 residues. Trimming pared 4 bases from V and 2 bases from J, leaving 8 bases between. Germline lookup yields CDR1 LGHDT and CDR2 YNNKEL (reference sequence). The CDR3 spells CASSPQGNYGYTF. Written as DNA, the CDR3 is TGTGCCAGCAGCCCTCAAGGGAACTATGGCTACACCTTC.

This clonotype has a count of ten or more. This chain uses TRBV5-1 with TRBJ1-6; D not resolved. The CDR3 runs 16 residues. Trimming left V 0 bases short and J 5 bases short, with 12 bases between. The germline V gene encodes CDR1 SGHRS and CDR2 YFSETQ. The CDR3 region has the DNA TGCGCCAGCAGCTTGGGGCAGCGAATAAATAATTCACCCCTCCACTTT. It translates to CASSLGQRINNSPLHF.